This paragraph reports one TCR beta chain. Its antigen is currently unknown. This sample was included in a study of blood T cells in healthy people across ages. There were healthy Caucasian individuals from Russia, aged roughly 6 to 90, serving as donors. Study-level results: Estimates of diversity drawn from one million T cells were considered underestimates. In long-lived donors, naive CD4+ cell counts and diversity exceeded those of aged donors.

For the second PCR, which ran for 7 to 11 cycles, a sample-barcoded 5' primer and a J-beta primer mix were used. Unique molecular identifiers of 12 random nucleotides labeled each cDNA. MiXCR, applied by TCRdb to the 5' RACE reads, yields one record per CDR3 protein. The sample includes hundreds of thousands of distinct CDR3 sequences, 58% seen only once; the top ten take roughly 34%. The CDR3 totals 11 residues. V was cut by 4 bases and J by 10 bases, with 9 bases left in between. Germline CDR1 and CDR2: SGHDN and FVKESK. The V call is TRBV14, the J call TRBJ2-3, with a weak D call TRBD2 (6 bases). This receptor was obtained from a man in his 60s in good health. What was sequenced was blood. The CDR3 bases are TGTGCCAGCAGCCGCGGAGGGTCGCAGTATTTT. Translated, it gives CASSRGGSQYF.